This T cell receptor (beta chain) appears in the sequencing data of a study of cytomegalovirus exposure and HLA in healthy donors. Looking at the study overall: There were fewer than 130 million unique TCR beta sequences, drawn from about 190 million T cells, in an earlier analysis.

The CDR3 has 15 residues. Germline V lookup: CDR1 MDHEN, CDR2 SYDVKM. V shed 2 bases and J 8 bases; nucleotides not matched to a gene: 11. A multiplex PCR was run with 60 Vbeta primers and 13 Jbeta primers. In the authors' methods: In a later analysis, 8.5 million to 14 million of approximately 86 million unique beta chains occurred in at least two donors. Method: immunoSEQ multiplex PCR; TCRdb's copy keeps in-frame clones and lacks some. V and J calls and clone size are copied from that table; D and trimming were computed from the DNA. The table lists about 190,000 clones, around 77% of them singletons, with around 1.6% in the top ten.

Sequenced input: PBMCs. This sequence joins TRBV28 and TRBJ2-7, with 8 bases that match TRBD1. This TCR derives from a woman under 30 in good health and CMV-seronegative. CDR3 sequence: CASSLKTGATTKQYF. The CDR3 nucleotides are TGTGCCAGCAGTTTAAAGACAGGGGCCACTACGAAGCAGTACTTC.